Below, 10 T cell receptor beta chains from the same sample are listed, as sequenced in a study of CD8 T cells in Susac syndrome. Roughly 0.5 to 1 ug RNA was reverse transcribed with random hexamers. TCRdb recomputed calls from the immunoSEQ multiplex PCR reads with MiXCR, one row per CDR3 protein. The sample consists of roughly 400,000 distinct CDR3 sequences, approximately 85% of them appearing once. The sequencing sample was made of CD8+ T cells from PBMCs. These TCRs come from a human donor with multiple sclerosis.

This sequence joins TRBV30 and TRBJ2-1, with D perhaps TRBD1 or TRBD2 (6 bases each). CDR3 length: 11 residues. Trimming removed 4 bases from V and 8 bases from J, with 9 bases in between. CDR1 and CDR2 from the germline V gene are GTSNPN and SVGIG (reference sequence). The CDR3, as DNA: TGTGCCTGGATAGGGGGGTATGAGCAGTTCTTC. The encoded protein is CAWIGGYEQFF.

The CDR3: CASSQDSFGEQYF. The CDR3 bases are TGCGCCAGCAGCCAAGATTCCTTCGGTGAGCAGTACTTC. The chain joins TRBV4-1 to TRBJ2-7; no firm D call. Trimming stripped 0 bases from V and 7 bases from J, with 10 bases between. The CDR3 sequence is 13 residues long. From germline, CDR1 is MGHRA and CDR2 YSYEKL.

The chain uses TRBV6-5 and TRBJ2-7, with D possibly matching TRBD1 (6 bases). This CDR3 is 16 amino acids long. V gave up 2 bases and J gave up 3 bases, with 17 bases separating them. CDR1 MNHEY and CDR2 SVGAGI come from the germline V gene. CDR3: CASSYKYETGDYEQYF. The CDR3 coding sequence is TGTGCCAGCAGTTACAAATATGAGACAGGAGACTACGAGCAGTACTTC.

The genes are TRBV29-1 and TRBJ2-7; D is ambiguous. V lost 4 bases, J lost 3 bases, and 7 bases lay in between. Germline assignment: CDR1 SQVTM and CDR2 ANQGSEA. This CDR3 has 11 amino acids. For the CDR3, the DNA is TGCAGCGTTGTTTCTAGCTACGAGCAGTACTTC. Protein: CSVVSSYEQYF.

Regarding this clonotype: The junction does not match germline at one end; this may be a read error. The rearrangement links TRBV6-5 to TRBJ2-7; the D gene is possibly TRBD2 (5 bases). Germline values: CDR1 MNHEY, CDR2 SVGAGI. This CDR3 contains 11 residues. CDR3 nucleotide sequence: TGTGCCAGCAGTTCAGGACTCGAGCTGTACTTC. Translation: CASSSGLELYF.

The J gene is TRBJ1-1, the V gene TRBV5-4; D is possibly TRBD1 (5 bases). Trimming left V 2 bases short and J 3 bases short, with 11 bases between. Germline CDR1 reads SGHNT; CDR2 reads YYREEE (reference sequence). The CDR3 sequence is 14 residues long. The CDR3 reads CASSLRGGYTEAFF. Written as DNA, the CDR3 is TGTGCCAGCAGCTTACGTGGGGGGTACACTGAAGCTTTCTTT.

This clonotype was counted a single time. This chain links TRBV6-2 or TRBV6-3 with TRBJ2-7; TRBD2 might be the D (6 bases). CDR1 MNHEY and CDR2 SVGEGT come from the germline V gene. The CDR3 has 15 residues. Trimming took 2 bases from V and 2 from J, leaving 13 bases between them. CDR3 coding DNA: TGTGCCAGCAGTTACGTGGCGGGGCCCGCCTACGAGCAGTACTTC. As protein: CASSYVAGPAYEQYF.

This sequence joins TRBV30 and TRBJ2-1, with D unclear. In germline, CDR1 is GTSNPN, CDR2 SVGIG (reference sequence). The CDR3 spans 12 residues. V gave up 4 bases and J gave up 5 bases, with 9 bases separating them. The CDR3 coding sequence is TGTGCCTGGACACGAAATAACAATGAGCAGTTCTTC. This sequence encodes CAWTRNNNEQFF. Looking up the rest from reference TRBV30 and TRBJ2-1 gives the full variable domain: SQTIHQWPATLVQPVGSPLSLECTVEGTSNPNLYWYRQAAGRGLQLLFYSVGIGQISSEVPQNLSASRPQDRQFILSSKKLLLSDSGFYLCAWTRNNNEQFFGPGTRLTVL.

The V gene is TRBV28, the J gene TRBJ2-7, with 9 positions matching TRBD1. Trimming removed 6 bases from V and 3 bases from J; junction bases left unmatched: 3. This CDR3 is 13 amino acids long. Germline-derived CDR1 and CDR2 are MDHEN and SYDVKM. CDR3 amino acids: CASRGTGNYEQYF. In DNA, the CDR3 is TGTGCCAGCAGAGGGACAGGGAACTACGAGCAGTACTTC.

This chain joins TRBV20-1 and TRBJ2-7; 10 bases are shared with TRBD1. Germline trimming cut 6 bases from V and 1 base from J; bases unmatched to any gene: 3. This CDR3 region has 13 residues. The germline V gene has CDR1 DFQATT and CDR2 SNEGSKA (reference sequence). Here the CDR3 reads CSAWDRGSYEQYF. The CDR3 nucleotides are TGCAGTGCATGGGACAGGGGATCCTACGAGCAGTACTTC.